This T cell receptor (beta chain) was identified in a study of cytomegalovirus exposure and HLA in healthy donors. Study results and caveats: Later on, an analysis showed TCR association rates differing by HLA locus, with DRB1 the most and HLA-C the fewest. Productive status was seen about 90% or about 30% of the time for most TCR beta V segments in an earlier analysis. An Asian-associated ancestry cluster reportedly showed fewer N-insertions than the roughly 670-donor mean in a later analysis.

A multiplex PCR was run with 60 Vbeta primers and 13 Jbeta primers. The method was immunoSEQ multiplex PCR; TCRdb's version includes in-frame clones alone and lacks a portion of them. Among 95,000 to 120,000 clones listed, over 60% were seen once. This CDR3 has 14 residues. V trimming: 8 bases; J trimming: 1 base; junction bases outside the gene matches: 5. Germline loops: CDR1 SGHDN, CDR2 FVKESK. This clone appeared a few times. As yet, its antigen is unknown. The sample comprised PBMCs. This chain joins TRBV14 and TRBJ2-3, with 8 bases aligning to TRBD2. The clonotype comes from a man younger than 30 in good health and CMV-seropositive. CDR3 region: CASGDSGGTDTQYF. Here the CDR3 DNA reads TGTGCCAGCGGCGATAGCGGGGGCACAGATACGCAGTATTTT. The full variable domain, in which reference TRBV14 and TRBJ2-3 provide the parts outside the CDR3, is EAGVTQFPSHSVIEKGQTVTLRCDPISGHDNLYWYRRVMGKEIKFLLHFVKESKQDESGMPNNRFLAERTGGTYSTLKVQPAELEDSGVYFCASGDSGGTDTQYFGPGTRLTVL.